These T cell receptor beta chains were read from a single sample in a study of Graves' ophthalmopathy and Graves' hyperthyroidism. TCRdb passed the multiplex PCR reads through MiXCR, listing each CDR3 protein once. This table has more than 1,000,000 distinct CDR3 sequences, approximately 35% appearing once. Sequenced: peripheral blood or thyroid tissue (not recorded which). The source of these receptors is an adult man with Graves' hyperthyroidism. Each CDR3 is given with its conserved first and last residue. D genes are given only for firm matches. Size is omitted from some rows. Given values are once, few, many or a class for expanded clones.

d_gene	v_gene	abundance	j_gene	CDR3nt	CDR3aa
NA	TRBV19	NA	TRBJ2-7	TGTGCCAGTAGTATCCGGGGAGTAACCTACGAGCAGTACTTC	CASSIRGVTYEQYF
TRBD1	TRBV2	many	TRBJ2-7	TGTGCCACTAGGGGACAGACCTACGAGCAGTACTTC	CATRGQTYEQYF
NA	TRBV5-5	many	TRBJ1-2	TGTGCCAGCAGCTTGGGTTGGCATTTCCTTAACTATGGCTACACCTTC	CASSLGWHFLNYGYTF
NA	TRBV4-3	many	TRBJ1-1	TGCGCCAGCAGCCAACAGGAAGGAGTCCAGACTGAAGCTTTCTTT	CASSQQEGVQTEAFF
NA	TRBV6-5	few	TRBJ2-2	TGTGCCAGCAGTTACAGTCGTAGCCCGGGGGCGGAGCTGTTTTTT	CASSYSRSPGAELFF
NA	TRBV20-1	many	TRBJ2-7	TGCAGTGCTAGAGCCCCGGGGTCTGACTACGAGCAGTACTTC	CSARAPGSDYEQYF
TRBD1	TRBV25-1	many	TRBJ1-1	TGTGCCAGCGGACAGGGGCTTGGCACTGAAGCTTTCTTT	CASGQGLGTEAFF
NA	TRBV10-3	many	TRBJ1-1	TGTGCCATCAATGACGGAGAGATCGGAGCTTTCTTT	CAINDGEIGAFF
NA	TRBV29-1	NA	TRBJ1-2	TGCAGCGTTGAGCAGGCCGAGAGCTACACCTTC	CSVEQAESYTF
TRBD1	TRBV5-1	few	TRBJ1-6	TGCGCCAGCAGCGTGACAGGGGAAGGTAATTCACCCCTCCACTTT	CASSVTGEGNSPLHF
TRBD1	TRBV19	few	TRBJ1-1	TGTGCCAGTAAAAAACCGGGACAGTGGAGGGAGACTGAAGCTTTCTTT	CASKKPGQWRETEAFF